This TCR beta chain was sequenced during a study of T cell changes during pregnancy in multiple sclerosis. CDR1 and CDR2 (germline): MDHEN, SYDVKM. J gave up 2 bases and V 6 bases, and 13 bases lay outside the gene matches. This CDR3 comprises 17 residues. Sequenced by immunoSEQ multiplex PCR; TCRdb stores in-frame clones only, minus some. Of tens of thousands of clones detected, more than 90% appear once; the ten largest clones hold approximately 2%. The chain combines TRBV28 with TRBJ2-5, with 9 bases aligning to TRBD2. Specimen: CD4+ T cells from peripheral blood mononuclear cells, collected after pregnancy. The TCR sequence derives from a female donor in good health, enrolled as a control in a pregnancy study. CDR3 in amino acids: CASRGGVAGVRQETQYF. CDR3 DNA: TGTGCCAGCAGGGGCGGTGTAGCGGGAGTGAGGCAAGAGACCCAGTACTTC.